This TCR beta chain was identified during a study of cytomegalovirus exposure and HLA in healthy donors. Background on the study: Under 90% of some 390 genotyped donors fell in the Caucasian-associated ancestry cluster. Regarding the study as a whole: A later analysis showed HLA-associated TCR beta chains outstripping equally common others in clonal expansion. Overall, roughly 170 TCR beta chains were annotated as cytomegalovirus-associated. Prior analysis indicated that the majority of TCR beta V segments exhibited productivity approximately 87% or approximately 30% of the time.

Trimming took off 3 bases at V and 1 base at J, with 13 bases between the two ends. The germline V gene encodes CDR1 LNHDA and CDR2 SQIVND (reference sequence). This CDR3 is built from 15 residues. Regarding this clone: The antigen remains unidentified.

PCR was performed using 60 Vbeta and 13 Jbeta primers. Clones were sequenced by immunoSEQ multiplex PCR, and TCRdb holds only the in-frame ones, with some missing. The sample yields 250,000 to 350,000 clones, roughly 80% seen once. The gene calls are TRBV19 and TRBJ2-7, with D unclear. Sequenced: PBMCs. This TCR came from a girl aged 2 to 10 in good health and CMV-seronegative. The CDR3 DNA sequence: TGTGCCAGTAGTATTCTCCCGGGTACGTCCTACGAGCAGTACTTC. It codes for CASSILPGTSYEQYF.